This passage covers 18 T cell receptor beta chains from one sample sequenced in a study of control samples from healthy donors and cancer patients. Assay used: immunoSEQ multiplex PCR; TCRdb lists only in-frame clones, some missing. Among about 120,000 clones listed, around 96% were seen once. Specimen: blood. The receptors derive from a man younger than 45 in good health.

V is TRBV27 and J is TRBJ1-4, with D uncertain. The ends were cut back, 7 bases at V and 7 bases at J, with 16 bases in the middle. CDR3 size: 14 residues. Germline assignment: CDR1 MNHEY and CDR2 SMNVEV (reference sequence). The CDR3 loop is CASKEGPGSEKLFF. CDR3 bases: TGTGCCAGCAAGGAGGGCCCGGGGTCTGAAAAACTGTTTTTT.

This rearrangement joins TRBV6-2 or TRBV6-3 to TRBJ1-2; 8 positions agree with TRBD1. The CDR3 extends over 13 amino acids. J gave up 7 bases and V 2 bases, and 3 bases lay outside the gene matches. The germline V gene has CDR1 MNHEY and CDR2 SVGEGT. The CDR3 here is CASSYRTGSGYTF. CDR3 coding DNA: TGTGCCAGCAGTTACCGGACAGGGTCTGGCTACACCTTC.

This clone occurred a few times. The chain couples TRBV7-2 to TRBJ1-1; D unresolved. Looked up from germline, CDR1 is SGHTA and CDR2 is FQGNSA. CDR3 length: 15 amino acids. Trimming stripped 5 bases from V and 3 bases from J, with 16 bases between. The CDR3 nucleotides are TGTGCCAGCAGCGAATACGGTCCGGGCGACACTGAAGCTTTCTTT. Protein product: CASSEYGPGDTEAFF.

This clone has only a few counts. The rearrangement joins TRBV5-1 to TRBJ2-3; D not certain. This CDR3 spans 14 amino acids. V lost 4 bases to trimming and J lost 3 bases, with 12 bases between them. CDR1 is SGHRS and CDR2 is YFSETQ in the germline V gene. This CDR3 is CASSQKSGTDTQYF. In DNA form, the CDR3 reads TGCGCCAGCAGCCAAAAGAGTGGGACAGATACGCAGTATTTT.

The gene calls are TRBV4-1 and TRBJ1-2; D remains unclear. Germline V gives CDR1 MGHRA, CDR2 YSYEKL. V shed 1 base and J shed 4 bases, with 10 bases lying between them. This CDR3 has 14 residues. The CDR3 bases are TGCGCCAGCAGCCAAGGAGGAGAAGGCTATGGCTACACCTTC. Translated, it gives CASSQGGEGYGYTF.

This rearrangement joins TRBV30 to TRBJ1-4, with TRBD1 as a possible D gene (5 bases). CDR1 GTSNPN and CDR2 SVGIG come from the germline V gene (reference sequence). Trimming removed 3 bases at V and 7 bases at J, with 12 bases between. CDR3 length equals 13 residues. The CDR3 bases are TGTGCCTGGAGGGCAGGGTCGGGTGAAAAACTGTTTTTT. Translating gives CAWRAGSGEKLFF. Variable domain in full (rest from reference TRBV30 and TRBJ1-4): SQTIHQWPATLVQPVGSPLSLECTVEGTSNPNLYWYRQAAGRGLQLLFYSVGIGQISSEVPQNLSASRPQDRQFILSSKKLLLSDSGFYLCAWRAGSGEKLFFGSGTQLSVL.

This clone appeared once. At one of its ends the junction is not consistent with the germline gene, which may arise from a read error. This chain uses TRBV12-3 or TRBV12-4 with TRBJ1-1; no clear D. This CDR3 comprises 13 residues. In nucleotides, the CDR3 is TGTGCCAGCACTTTACAGCTGAACACTGAAGCTTTCTTT. Its protein product is CASTLQLNTEAFF.

The chain recombines TRBV12-3 or TRBV12-4 with TRBJ1-1; the D gene is possibly TRBD1 (5 bases). V lost 3 bases and J 4 bases, leaving 9 bases between the germline ends. CDR3 size: 13 residues. CDR3 DNA sequence: TGTGCCAGCAGTTTTTTGGGGGGCACTGAAGCTTTCTTT. Its protein product is CASSFLGGTEAFF.

This chain connects TRBV30 to TRBJ1-2; 7 bases line up with TRBD1. Trimming cost V 1 base and J 7 bases; bases outside gene matches: 12. This CDR3 is built from 15 residues. Germline V gene sequence: CDR1 GTSNPN, CDR2 SVGIG (reference sequence). CDR3 in amino acids: CAWSDEVVQGLGYTF. DNA for the CDR3: TGTGCCTGGAGTGACGAGGTGGTACAGGGGCTTGGCTACACCTTC.

The chain recombines TRBV18 with TRBJ1-1; D may be TRBD1 (6 bases). The CDR3 loop spans 14 amino acids. Germline lookup yields CDR1 KGHSH and CDR2 LQKENI. V dropped 6 bases and J dropped 1 base, with 12 bases sitting between them. The CDR3 DNA reads as TGTGCCAGCTCCCGCGACAGGAAGAACACTGAAGCTTTCTTT. This sequence encodes CASSRDRKNTEAFF.

This chain uses TRBV7-6 with TRBJ2-3; D remains unclear. Germline V gives CDR1 SGHVS, CDR2 FNYEAQ. The CDR3 loop spans 16 amino acids. The V end lost 5 bases, the J end lost 4 bases, and 19 bases lay between the germline ends. CDR3 sequence reads: CASSRGDLASPDTQYF. CDR3 nucleotides: TGTGCCAGCAGCCGCGGTGACTTGGCCTCCCCAGATACGCAGTATTTT. Variable domain in full (rest from reference TRBV7-6 and TRBJ2-3): GAGVSQSPRYKVTKRGQDVALRCDPISGHVSLYWYRQALGQGPEFLTYFNYEAQQDKSGLPNDRFSAERPEGSISTLTIQRTEQRDSAMYRCASSRGDLASPDTQYFGPGTRLTVL.

The chain combines TRBV5-4 with TRBJ2-3, with 9 positions matching TRBD1. J was trimmed by 1 base and V by 2 bases; bases with no gene match: 2. CDR3 length equals 15 residues. The germline V gene encodes CDR1 SGHNT and CDR2 YYREEE (reference sequence). The CDR3 DNA follows: TGTGCCAGCAGCTTACAGGGGGCTGGCACAGATACGCAGTATTTT. Translated, it gives CASSLQGAGTDTQYF.

This clone appeared once. The genes are TRBV10-3 and TRBJ1-5; the match to TRBD1 covers 8 bases. The V gene end was trimmed by 6 bases and the J gene end by 4 bases; junction bases not matched to a gene: 2. Germline CDR1 ENHRY, CDR2 SYGVKD. This CDR3 is built from 13 residues. The CDR3 nucleotides read TGTGCCATCAGGGGACAGGTAAATCAGCCCCAGCATTTT. Translated, it gives CAIRGQVNQPQHF.

The chain carries TRBV21-1 and TRBJ1-6. TRBV21-1 is deemed a pseudogene. The CDR3 spans 17 residues. DNA for the CDR3: TGTGCCAGCAGCAAAACCCGCCCCGACCAGAAAAATTCACCCCTCCACTTT. It is translated as CASSKTRPDQKNSPLHF.

The rearrangement links TRBV20-1 to TRBJ1-5; D may be TRBD1 (6 bases). V was pared by 3 bases and J by 7 bases, with 19 bases between. The CDR3 is 15 residues long. CDR1 is DFQATT and CDR2 is SNEGSKA in the germline V gene (reference sequence). CDR3 region: CSASGLRRGAQPQHF. The CDR3, as DNA: TGCAGTGCTAGTGGCCTAAGGCGGGGGGCACAGCCCCAGCATTTT.

In nucleotides, the CDR3 is TGTGCCAGCAGCTTGAGGAGGGGTCCACCCCTCCACTTT. Its translation is CASSLRRGPPLHF. V gene TRBV5-6 combines with J gene TRBJ1-6; the D gene is possibly TRBD1 (5 bases). The length of the CDR3 is 13 residues. V lost 1 base and J 11 bases, leaving 10 bases between the germline ends. Germline values: CDR1 SGHDT, CDR2 YYEEEE.

The chain carries TRBV7-2 and TRBJ1-1; the D is unclear. This CDR3 is 14 amino acids long. Germline CDR1 SGHTA, CDR2 FQGNSA. V gave up 5 bases and J gave up 5 bases, with 15 bases separating them. Here the CDR3 DNA reads TGTGCCAGCAGCCTCAGAGGTCGGGGAACTGAAGCTTTCTTT. It translates to CASSLRGRGTEAFF. Combining the CDR3 with reference TRBV7-2 and TRBJ1-1 gives the whole variable domain GAGVSQSPSNKVTEKGKDVELRCDPISGHTALYWYRQSLGQGLEFLIYFQGNSAPDKSGLPSDRFSAERTGGSVSTLTIQRTQQEDSAVYLCASSLRGRGTEAFFGQGTRLTVV.

The gene calls are TRBV30 and TRBJ1-5; D might be TRBD1 (6 bases). This CDR3 is 13 amino acids long. V dropped 7 bases and J dropped 4 bases, with 14 bases sitting between them. Germline loops: CDR1 GTSNPN, CDR2 SVGIG (reference sequence). For the CDR3, the DNA is TGTGCCTTCAGGGGAATTCCAAATCAGCCCCAGCATTTT. This gives the protein CAFRGIPNQPQHF.